Presented here are 32 T cell receptor beta chains from one specimen sequenced in a study of blood T cell repertoires in COVID-19. The table came from immunoSEQ multiplex PCR; TCRdb's copy has only in-frame clones and leaves some out. The sample carries more than 150,000 clones, roughly nine tenths recorded once. The source material was peripheral blood. Source of these receptors: a man in his fifties or sixties with acute or convalescent COVID-19.

The chain has TRBV2 and TRBJ2-1, with 15 nucleotides matching TRBD2. This CDR3 is built from 14 residues. The J segment lost 8 bases and the V segment lost 7 bases, leaving 3 bases of the junction unmatched. The germline gives CDR1 SNHLY, CDR2 FYNNEI. CDR3 DNA sequence: TGTGCCAGCACGGGACTAGCGGGAGGATATGAGCAGTTCTTC. This translates into CASTGLAGGYEQFF.

J is TRBJ2-7 and V is TRBV27; TRBD1 aligns across 9 bases. CDR1 and CDR2 (germline): MNHEY, SMNVEV (reference sequence). Losses at the gene ends were 5 bases for V and 4 bases for J; bases not matched to a gene: 6. The CDR3 extends over 14 amino acids. The CDR3: CASSPSGTGYEQYF. DNA of the CDR3: TGTGCCAGCAGTCCTTCCGGGACAGGGTACGAGCAGTACTTC.

The chain links TRBV28 to TRBJ2-5; D remains unclear. The V end lost 4 bases, the J end lost 2 bases, and 8 bases lay between the germline ends. Per the germline V gene, CDR1 is MDHEN and CDR2 is SYDVKM. This CDR3 has 13 residues. In DNA form, the CDR3 reads TGTGCCAGCAGTTCCCAAAATCAAGAGACCCAGTACTTC. Its protein product is CASSSQNQETQYF. The whole variable domain, remainder taken from reference TRBV28 and TRBJ2-5, is DVKVTQSSRYLVKRTGEKVFLECVQDMDHENMFWYRQDPGLGLRLIYFSYDVKMKEKGDIPEGYSVSREKKERFSLILESASTNQTSMYLCASSSQNQETQYFGPGTRLLVL.

J is TRBJ2-2 and V is TRBV29-1; possibly TRBD2 for D (5 bases). Trimming pared 4 bases from V and 4 bases from J, leaving 10 bases between. The CDR3 runs 13 residues. Per the germline V gene, CDR1 is SQVTM and CDR2 is ANQGSEA. CDR3 region: CSVGGYGTGELFF. CDR3 in DNA: TGCAGCGTTGGCGGGTATGGCACCGGGGAGCTGTTTTTT.

V and J are TRBV7-8 and TRBJ2-3, with 9 positions matching TRBD1. This CDR3 is built from 16 residues. The germline V gene has CDR1 SGHVS and CDR2 FQNEAQ. Trimming took 5 bases from V and 3 from J; bases not matched to a gene: 9. CDR3 bases: TGTGCCAGCAGCGACCGGGACAGGGTTGGTACAGATACGCAGTATTTT. Encoded protein: CASSDRDRVGTDTQYF.

The sample holds many counts of this clone. J is TRBJ2-5 and V is TRBV5-1, with TRBD1 identical over 9 bases. Losses at the gene ends were 4 bases for V and 2 bases for J; bases not matched to a gene: 15. CDR1 is SGHRS and CDR2 is YFSETQ in the germline V gene. The CDR3 extends over 18 amino acids. The DNA for the CDR3 is TGCGCCAGCAGCATAACCGGGACAGGGATTGGGGAACAAGAGACCCAGTACTTC. Translation: CASSITGTGIGEQETQYF.

CDR3 coding DNA: TGTGCCAGTACCTCGTTGAGTGGGGACAGGGGATTGGGTAATGAAAAACTGTTTTTT. The encoded protein is CASTSLSGDRGLGNEKLFF. The chain recombines TRBV19 with TRBJ1-4; TRBD1 aligns across 10 bases. V shed 7 bases, J shed 4 bases, and the junction held 18 bases outside the gene matches. The V gene's germline CDR1 is LNHDA and CDR2 SQIVND (reference sequence). The CDR3 length is 19 residues.

This chain uses TRBV11-2 with TRBJ2-7; 7 bases line up with TRBD2. Per the germline V gene, CDR1 is SGHAT and CDR2 is FQNNGV. Trimming at V came to 2 bases and at J to 3 bases, leaving 4 bases not matched to a gene. This CDR3 is 14 amino acids long. This CDR3 is CASSLSGTNYEQYF. CDR3 bases: TGTGCCAGCAGCTTATCAGGGACTAACTACGAGCAGTACTTC.

The chain combines TRBV27 with TRBJ1-1; D is uncertain. This CDR3 has 14 amino acids. Trimming cost V 4 bases and J 5 bases, with 14 bases left between them. Per germline, CDR1 MNHEY and CDR2 SMNVEV (reference sequence). CDR3 sequence (DNA): TGTGCCAGCAGTTCCCCGGTGCGGGGTACTGAAGCTTTCTTT. As protein: CASSSPVRGTEAFF.

The genes are TRBV28 and TRBJ2-5, with 10 bases matching TRBD2. V lost 2 bases to trimming and J lost 0 bases; unmatched junction nucleotides: 3. The CDR3 is made up of 16 amino acids. Germline V gene sequence: CDR1 MDHEN, CDR2 SYDVKM. The CDR3 region is CASSLLSGRYQETQYF. CDR3 sequence (DNA): TGTGCCAGCAGTTTACTTAGCGGGAGGTACCAAGAGACCCAGTACTTC.

The genes are TRBV27 and TRBJ1-1; D might be TRBD1 (6 bases). CDR3 length: 14 amino acids. Germline-derived CDR1 and CDR2 are MNHEY and SMNVEV (reference sequence). The V end lost 7 bases, the J end lost 2 bases, and 14 bases lay between the germline ends. The CDR3 here is CASTPDRTNTEAFF. Written as DNA, the CDR3 is TGTGCCAGCACTCCAGACAGGACTAACACTGAAGCTTTCTTT.

This chain links TRBV11-2 with TRBJ2-7; 7 bases agree with TRBD1. V was pared by 5 bases and J by 5 bases, with 3 bases of the junction left unmatched. The CDR3 is 12 residues long. Germline values: CDR1 SGHAT, CDR2 FQNNGV. The CDR3 is CASSLGQNEQYV. Here the CDR3 DNA reads TGTGCCAGCAGCCTGGGACAGAACGAGCAGTACGTC.

The J gene is TRBJ1-4, the V gene TRBV30, with no clear D. CDR3 length equals 14 residues. Between the trimmed V and J ends, which lost 4 bases and 7 bases, there was a span of 16 bases. Germline V gene sequence: CDR1 GTSNPN, CDR2 SVGIG (reference sequence). The CDR3 loop reads CAWNLDTRGEKLFF. CDR3 in DNA: TGTGCCTGGAACTTAGACACCCGTGGTGAAAAACTGTTTTTT.

The rearrangement links TRBV25-1 to TRBJ1-1; D may be TRBD1 (5 bases). This CDR3 spans 17 amino acids. Looked up from germline, CDR1 is MGHDK and CDR2 is SYGVNS. V lost 4 bases and J 7 bases, leaving 25 bases between the germline ends. CDR3: CASSGVNGHGVRYEAFF. The CDR3 coding sequence is TGTGCCAGCAGTGGAGTGAACGGACATGGGGTCCGCTATGAAGCTTTCTTT.

The CDR3 is CASSLIAGGPDNEQFF. The CDR3 DNA reads TGTGCCAGCAGTTTGATAGCGGGAGGGCCGGACAATGAGCAGTTCTTC. The rearrangement uses TRBV28 and TRBJ2-1, with TRBD2 identical over 11 bases. Germline-derived CDR1 and CDR2 are MDHEN and SYDVKM. V lost 3 bases and J lost 5; bases outside the gene matches: 6. CDR3 length: 16 residues.

V and J are TRBV5-4 and TRBJ1-1; maybe TRBD1 (5 bases). The CDR3 extends over 14 amino acids. The germline CDR1 and CDR2 sequences are SGHNT and YYREEE (reference sequence). Trimming removed 4 bases from V and 1 base from J, with 11 bases in between. For the CDR3, the DNA is TGTGCCAGCAGCCTTTGGGGCCGGAACACTGAAGCTTTCTTT. It translates to CASSLWGRNTEAFF.

The rearrangement links TRBV27 to TRBJ2-6, with D hard to call. The germline V and J ends were trimmed by 4 bases and 0 bases, with 16 bases remaining between them. The CDR3 extends over 18 amino acids. Germline V gene sequence: CDR1 MNHEY, CDR2 SMNVEV (reference sequence). CDR3 residues: CASSSRAAGISGANVLTF. DNA for the CDR3: TGTGCCAGCAGTTCCCGAGCAGCAGGAATCTCTGGGGCCAACGTCCTGACTTTC. Filled out from reference TRBV27 and TRBJ2-6, the complete variable domain reads EAQVTQNPRYLITVTGKKLTVTCSQNMNHEYMSWYRQDPGLGLRQIYYSMNVEVTDKGDVPEGYKVSRKEKRNFPLILESPSPNQTSLYFCASSSRAAGISGANVLTFGAGSRLTVL.

The chain has TRBV27 and TRBJ2-7; the match to TRBD2 covers 11 bases. From germline, CDR1 is MNHEY and CDR2 SMNVEV (reference sequence). The CDR3 has 16 residues. V trimming: 6 bases; J trimming: 4 bases; junction bases outside the gene matches: 11. The DNA of the CDR3 is TGTGCCAGCAGCTTGAGGGGACTAGCGGCCGTATACGAGCAGTACTTC. This gives the protein CASSLRGLAAVYEQYF.

This clone was observed once. The rearrangement uses TRBV7-3 and TRBJ2-3; 10 bases align to TRBD1. V lost 3 bases and J lost 5; bases outside the gene matches: 2. Germline CDR1 and CDR2: SGHTA and FQGTGA. This CDR3 spans 14 amino acids. The CDR3 spells CASSFRDRGDTQYF. As DNA, the CDR3 is TGTGCCAGCAGCTTCCGGGACAGGGGAGATACGCAGTATTTT.

V is TRBV7-2 and J is TRBJ1-4; 11 nucleotides align to TRBD1. V lost 5 bases to trimming and J lost 0 bases; unmatched junction nucleotides: 11. CDR3 length equals 19 residues. CDR1 and CDR2 from the germline V gene are SGHTA and FQGNSA. The CDR3 DNA reads as TGTGCCAGCAGCCAGGACAGGGGGCGATCTCCCGCAACTAATGAAAAACTGTTTTTT. Residues: CASSQDRGRSPATNEKLFF.

For this clone: The identical CDR3 is also encoded by other nucleotide sequences in the sample. The chain joins TRBV12-3 or TRBV12-4 to TRBJ1-2, with D perhaps TRBD1 (6 bases). The germline V and J ends were trimmed by 9 bases and 7 bases, with 18 bases remaining between them. CDR3 length: 13 residues. The CDR3: CASSPQTGSGYTF. In nucleotides, the CDR3 is TGTGCCAGTAGTCCCCAAACAGGGTCTGGCTACACCTTC.

This chain connects TRBV3-1 (or the pseudogene TRBV3-2) to TRBJ2-2; TRBD2 aligns across 7 bases. The germline CDR1 and CDR2 sequences are LGHDT and YNNKEL (reference sequence). The ends lost 6 bases at V and 4 bases at J; junction bases unmatched: 8. The CDR3 is 15 amino acids. CDR3 loop: CASSTGGSGTGELFF. The CDR3 nucleotides read TGTGCCAGCAGTACGGGAGGATCGGGCACCGGGGAGCTGTTTTTT.

The CDR3 reads CASSDSGTSQETQYF. The CDR3 DNA is TGTGCCAGCAGTGACAGCGGGACTTCCCAAGAGACCCAGTACTTC. The chain employs TRBV2 and TRBJ2-5; 7 nucleotides line up with TRBD2. Germline values: CDR1 SNHLY, CDR2 FYNNEI. After removal of 3 bases from V and 1 base from J, the junction contained 5 bases not matched to a gene. This CDR3 has 15 residues. The full variable domain, with the rest looked up from reference TRBV2 and TRBJ2-5, is EPEVTQTPSHQVTQMGQEVILRCVPISNHLYFYWYRQILGQKVEFLVSFYNNEISEKSEIFDDQFSVERPDGSNFTLKIRSTKLEDSAMYFCASSDSGTSQETQYFGPGTRLLVL.

V usage is TRBV19 and J usage is TRBJ1-3; a weak D match, TRBD1 (6 bases). Trimming pared 7 bases from V and 0 bases from J, leaving 16 bases between. The CDR3 is 16 residues long. CDR1 is LNHDA and CDR2 is SQIVND in the germline V gene (reference sequence). The CDR3 protein is CASKPGVNLSGNTIYF. The CDR3 region has the DNA TGTGCCAGTAAGCCAGGGGTAAACCTCTCTGGAAACACCATATATTTT.

DNA for the CDR3: TGTGCCTGGAGTATGAGTTCACCCCTCCACTTT. Residues: CAWSMSSPLHF. The V and J genes are TRBV30 and TRBJ1-6; the D is unclear. Trimming shortened V by 2 bases and J by 9 bases, and 5 bases separated the two germline ends. CDR1 is GTSNPN and CDR2 is SVGIG in the germline V gene (reference sequence). The CDR3 loop spans 11 amino acids.

The J gene is TRBJ2-5, the V gene TRBV5-1; 10 bases align to TRBD2. The CDR3 extends over 14 amino acids. V shed 7 bases and J 4 bases; nucleotides not matched to a gene: 7. Germline CDR1 is SGHRS and CDR2 is YFSETQ. The CDR3 DNA is TGCGCCAGCCAGGTCTGGACTAGCGGAGAGACCCAGTACTTC. It yields the protein CASQVWTSGETQYF.

The chain has TRBV3-1 (or the pseudogene TRBV3-2) and TRBJ2-7; D not resolved. The CDR3 is 14 residues long. Germline V gene data show CDR1 as LGHDT and CDR2 as YNNKEL (reference sequence). V was clipped by 1 base and J by 5 bases, with 12 bases between them. In DNA form, the CDR3 reads TGTGCCAGCAGCCAAGGAGGTCCCCCCCACGAGCAGTACTTC. Encoded protein: CASSQGGPPHEQYF.

The sample holds a few counts of this clone. The chain joins TRBV3-1 (or the pseudogene TRBV3-2) to TRBJ1-4; D not certain. V was cut by 1 base and J by 8 bases, with 5 bases left in between. This CDR3 comprises 12 residues. CDR1 LGHDT and CDR2 YNNKEL come from the germline V gene (reference sequence). The CDR3 nucleotides are TGTGCCAGCAGCCAAGTTGAGGAAAAACTGTTTTTT. It codes for CASSQVEEKLFF.

V is TRBV2 and J is TRBJ2-1; 8 bases line up with TRBD1. V shed 1 base, J shed 6 bases, and the junction held 5 bases outside the gene matches. This CDR3 has 15 amino acids. Germline CDR1 is SNHLY and CDR2 is FYNNEI. The CDR3 nucleotides are TGTGCCAGCAGTGAAGAGACAGGGGCGACCAATGAGCAGTTCTTC. Translated, it gives CASSEETGATNEQFF.

This chain uses TRBV6-6 with TRBJ1-5, with D maybe TRBD1 (5 bases). The CDR3 covers 16 residues. Trimming left V 2 bases short and J 2 bases short, with 13 bases between. The V gene's germline CDR1 is MNHNY and CDR2 SVGAGI (reference sequence). The CDR3 here is CASSYGGGIGNQPQHF. Written as DNA, the CDR3 is TGTGCCAGCAGTTACGGGGGGGGGATAGGCAATCAGCCCCAGCATTTT.

This chain uses TRBV7-8 with TRBJ2-5; 9 nucleotides agree with TRBD2. Per the germline V gene, CDR1 is SGHVS and CDR2 is FQNEAQ. The CDR3 is made up of 17 amino acids. With 5 bases clipped from V and 4 bases from J, the junction kept 14 bases outside the gene matches. The CDR3 region has the DNA TGTGCCAGCAGCCCCCAGAGGGGCGGGGGGGCCAGAGAGACCCAGTACTTC. Amino acid sequence: CASSPQRGGGARETQYF. The full variable domain, rest sourced from reference TRBV7-8 and TRBJ2-5, is GAGVSQSPRYKVAKRGQDVALRCDPISGHVSLFWYQQALGQGPEFLTYFQNEAQLDKSGLPSDRFFAERPEGSVSTLKIQRTQQEDSAVYLCASSPQRGGGARETQYFGPGTRLLVL.

The chain combines TRBV4-1 with TRBJ2-2, with D unclear. CDR3 length equals 16 residues. Looked up from germline, CDR1 is MGHRA and CDR2 is YSYEKL. The V gene lost 3 bases and the J gene lost 6 bases, with 17 bases spanning the gap. The CDR3 DNA is TGCGCCAGCAGCCACCCCGAGTCCCCGTTTCCCGGGGAGCTGTTTTTT. Its translation: CASSHPESPFPGELFF.